A selection of T cell receptor beta chains follows, all from one sample in a study of blood T cell repertoires in COVID-19. Using immunoSEQ multiplex PCR, the repertoire was profiled, and TCRdb retains in-frame clones only, with some absent. The table includes about 70,000 clones, more than 80% detected once. The sample consisted of peripheral blood. The receptors stem from an elderly man with acute or convalescent COVID-19. CDR3s include the opening cysteine and the closing phenylalanine or tryptophan. The D gene is left open where the match is weak. The size entry is marked missing in some rows and otherwise reads once, few, many or a size class.

few	NA	14	TRBV29-1	TRBJ2-7	TGCAGCACCTTGGAGTATGGGAGGTGGGACGAGCAGTACTTC	CSTLEYGRWDEQYF
NA	TRBD2	15	TRBV28	TRBJ2-3	TGTGCAGTGGAACTAGCGGGAGGGCCGGTAGATACGCAGTATTTT	CAVELAGGPVDTQYF
NA	NA	15	TRBV3-1/TRBV3-2	TRBJ2-3	TGTGCCAGCAGCCCACCTGAGGTAGCTTGGGATACGCAGTATTTT	CASSPPEVAWDTQYF
many	TRBD1	15	TRBV29-1	TRBJ1-5	TGCAGCGTTGTTGGGGACAGGGCCCTCAATCAGCCCCAGCATTTT	CSVVGDRALNQPQHF
once	NA	17	TRBV18	TRBJ2-7	TGTGCCAGCTCACCACCGTTGCTAGGAGGTTCCTCCTACGAGCAGTACTTC	CASSPPLLGGSSYEQYF
once	TRBD1	16	TRBV14	TRBJ2-3	TGTGCCAGCAGCCCTTGGACAGGGGGTCTCACAGATACGCAGTATTTT	CASSPWTGGLTDTQYF
NA	TRBD2	16	TRBV10-3	TRBJ2-1	TGTGCCATCAGTACCGGACTAGTAATCGGCAGAGATGAGCAGTTCTTC	CAISTGLVIGRDEQFF
NA	NA	13	TRBV3-1/TRBV3-2	TRBJ1-1	TGTGCCAGCAGCCAAACAGAGAACACTGAAGCTTTCTTT	CASSQTENTEAFF
NA	TRBD2	17	TRBV19	TRBJ2-2	TGTGCCAGTAGTATACCCCAAAGCGGGACGAACACCGGGGAGCTGTTTTTT	CASSIPQSGTNTGELFF
NA	NA	14	TRBV7-2	TRBJ2-7	TGTGCCAGCAGCTCCCAACAGAATTCCTACGAGCAGTACTTC	CASSSQQNSYEQYF
NA	TRBD2	13	TRBV7-9	TRBJ2-1	TGTGCCGTGAGCGAGCGGGAGGGGGGTGAGCAGTTCTTC	CAVSEREGGEQFF
NA	NA	15	TRBV5-4	TRBJ2-2	TGTGCCAGCAGCTTGGGGGCCCAGAACACCGGGGAGCTGTTTTTT	CASSLGAQNTGELFF
NA	TRBD2	16	TRBV7-3	TRBJ2-5	TGTGCCAGCAGCTTATCCAGCGGGGGGGCATGGGAGACCCAGTACTTC	CASSLSSGGAWETQYF
NA	TRBD1	14	TRBV3-1/TRBV3-2	TRBJ2-3	TGTGCCAGCAGCCAGACAGGGGACACAGATACGCAGTATTTT	CASSQTGDTDTQYF
NA	TRBD1	13	TRBV28	TRBJ1-4	TGTGCCACCTCCCGGACAGGGGCTTGGAAACTGTTTTTT	CATSRTGAWKLFF
NA	TRBD2	15	TRBV29-1	TRBJ2-7	TGCAGCGCTACCGGGACTAGCGGGTTGTCCTACGAGCAGTACTTC	CSATGTSGLSYEQYF
NA	NA	15	TRBV5-1	TRBJ2-3	TGCGCCAGCAGCTTCGGACAGCAGGGGACAGATACGCAGTATTTT	CASSFGQQGTDTQYF
once	NA	11	TRBV6-2/TRBV6-3	TRBJ2-1	TGTGCCAGCAGCTATATTTATGAGCAGTTCTTC	CASSYIYEQFF
NA	NA	15	TRBV29-1	TRBJ1-2	TGCAGCGTTGAGACGGACAGCTCCCCTAACTATGGCTACACCTTC	CSVETDSSPNYGYTF
NA	NA	17	TRBV28	TRBJ1-5	TGTGCCAGCAGTTTTTCAGGGCCCCTATATAGCAATCAGCCCCAGCATTTT	CASSFSGPLYSNQPQHF
NA	TRBD1	14	TRBV5-1	TRBJ2-7	TGCGCCAGCAGCTTGGGGGGACAGTACGACGAGCAGTACTTC	CASSLGGQYDEQYF
NA	TRBD2	15	TRBV7-6	TRBJ2-2	TGTGCCAGCAGCCTAGCGGGAGGATCTGGCGGGGAGCTGTTTTTT	CASSLAGGSGGELFF
once	TRBD1	15	TRBV30	TRBJ1-2	TGTGCCTGGATTCGACAGGGGGCCACGAACTATGGCTACACCTTC	CAWIRQGATNYGYTF
NA	TRBD1	14	TRBV7-9	TRBJ1-2	TGTGCCAGCAGCTCAACAGGGGGCGCGGGTGGCTACACCTTC	CASSSTGGAGGYTF